What follows are 9 T cell receptor beta chains derived from one specimen sequenced in a study of CD8 T cells in ankylosing spondylitis. No antigens are known for them. TCRdb redid the calling of the 5' RACE reads with MiXCR, one entry per CDR3 protein. The repertoire holds hundreds of thousands of distinct CDR3 sequences, with roughly 15% as singletons. Study-level findings and limits: For ankylosing spondylitis blood, a TCR beta motif of under 10 highly homologous variants appeared characteristic.

The sample comprised blood, either unsorted or a sorted T cell fraction (not recorded which). Receptor source: a male donor with ankylosing spondylitis.

There are many counts of this clonotype. The chain links TRBV6-6 to TRBJ2-1, with TRBD2 as a possible D gene (5 bases). Germline lookup yields CDR1 MNHNY and CDR2 SVGAGI (reference sequence). V was trimmed by 6 bases and J by 6 bases, leaving 12 bases between them. CDR3 length: 13 residues. The CDR3 region is CASSLSAVNEQFF. The CDR3 region has the DNA TGTGCCAGCAGCCTTAGCGCTGTCAATGAGCAGTTCTTC.

The chain has TRBV9 and TRBJ1-2; 9 bases fit TRBD1. Germline V gene data show CDR1 as SGDLS and CDR2 as YYNGEE. The V and J ends lost 6 bases and 5 bases, in that order; junction bases with no gene match: 5. The CDR3 consists of 13 residues. The chain's CDR3 is CASTRQGGYGYTF. The DNA for the CDR3 is TGTGCCAGCACCAGACAGGGGGGGTATGGCTACACCTTC.

This clonotype was detected only a few times. The chain recombines TRBV7-3 with TRBJ2-2, with D possibly matching TRBD1 (5 bases). Per germline, CDR1 SGHTA and CDR2 FQGTGA. V lost 0 bases and J 7 bases, leaving 9 bases between the germline ends. CDR3 length: 14 amino acids. The CDR3 loop reads CASSLTRDGGELFF. The CDR3 DNA is TGTGCCAGCAGCTTAACCAGGGATGGCGGGGAGCTGTTTTTT.

The table lists this clonotype with many counts. CDR3 in DNA: TGTGCCAGCAGCTCCATGGTATACGAGCAGTACTTC. It is translated as CASSSMVYEQYF. The chain links TRBV7-2 to TRBJ2-7; D is unresolved. Trimming removed 4 bases from V and 4 bases from J, with 8 bases in between. Germline CDR1 reads SGHTA; CDR2 reads FQGNSA. The CDR3 has 12 amino acids.

Ten or more counts support this clonotype. The chain couples TRBV29-1 to TRBJ2-3; D ambiguous. The ends were cut back, 2 bases at V and 2 bases at J, with 5 bases in the middle. Germline V gene data show CDR1 as SQVTM and CDR2 as ANQGSEA. The CDR3 runs 12 residues. CDR3 nucleotides: TGCAGCGTTGAACAGAACACAGATACGCAGTATTTT. Residues: CSVEQNTDTQYF.

The chain links TRBV10-3 to TRBJ2-7, with 7 bases lining up with TRBD2. J was trimmed by 0 bases and V by 6 bases; bases with no gene match: 5. Germline loops: CDR1 ENHRY, CDR2 SYGVKD. CDR3 length: 14 amino acids. Here the CDR3 DNA reads TGTGCCATCAGAGAAGCGGGGAGCTCCTACGAGCAGTACTTC. Protein: CAIREAGSSYEQYF.

This clonotype has more than one count but fewer than ten. The J gene is TRBJ2-7, the V gene TRBV5-1; D is undetermined. With 1 base removed from V and 3 bases from J, the gap between germline ends came to 14 bases. The germline V gene has CDR1 SGHRS and CDR2 YFSETQ. The CDR3 covers 15 residues. The CDR3 loop reads CASSLIGSNLYEQYF. DNA for the CDR3: TGCGCCAGCAGCTTGATAGGCTCCAACCTCTACGAGCAGTACTTC.

This clonotype was counted between two and nine times. This CDR3 reads CATRSGRASGTGELFF. In nucleotides, the CDR3 is TGTGCCACCAGGAGCGGGAGGGCCTCTGGCACCGGGGAGCTGTTTTTT. This chain links TRBV24-1 with TRBJ2-2; 10 nucleotides align to TRBD2. In germline, CDR1 is KGHDR, CDR2 SFDVKD. The V and J ends lost 7 bases and 4 bases, in that order; junction bases with no gene match: 8. The length of the CDR3 is 16 residues.

The J gene is TRBJ2-6, the V gene TRBV20-1, with TRBD1 identical over 8 bases. The length of the CDR3 is 17 residues. Germline V CDR1 and CDR2: DFQATT, SNEGSKA (reference sequence). Trimming at V came to 3 bases and at J to 0 bases, leaving 7 bases not matched to a gene. CDR3 nucleotides: TGCAGTGCTAGCGGCAGGGGGCAAAGCTCTGGGGCCAACGTCCTGACTTTC. As protein: CSASGRGQSSGANVLTF.